These 19 T cell receptor beta chains were sequenced from one sample in a study of CD8 T cells in ankylosing spondylitis. TCRdb reprocessed the 5' RACE reads with MiXCR, giving one entry per CDR3 protein. The table includes around 130,000 distinct CDR3 sequences, over 7% detected once. What was sequenced was blood, either unsorted or a sorted T cell fraction (not recorded which). These receptors all come from a male donor with ankylosing spondylitis or in good health (not recorded which).

In this sample, this clonotype turned up many times. The V and J genes are TRBV20-1 and TRBJ2-7, with 15 bases that match TRBD2. Per the germline V gene, CDR1 is DFQATT and CDR2 is SNEGSKA (reference sequence). Trimming removed 2 bases from V and 4 bases from J; junction bases left unmatched: 15. There are 19 residues in the CDR3. The CDR3 coding sequence is TGCAGTGCTAGACCCCCCCGGACTAGCGGGAGGGCCAATTCTTACGAGCAGTACTTC. This translates into CSARPPRTSGRANSYEQYF.

This clonotype was recorded many times. The chain employs TRBV6-2 or TRBV6-3 and TRBJ2-7; no clear D gene. The CDR3 loop spans 14 amino acids. With 7 bases removed from V and 6 bases from J, the gap between germline ends came to 19 bases. Germline lookup yields CDR1 MNHEY and CDR2 SVGEGT. The CDR3 sequence is CASKRVAEEREQYF. In DNA form, the CDR3 reads TGTGCCAGCAAGCGAGTCGCAGAGGAACGCGAGCAGTACTTC.

The CDR3 protein is CASSTRDRIERESSYEQYF. CDR3 in DNA: TGTGCCAGCAGCACCCGAGACAGGATCGAGCGGGAGTCCTCCTACGAGCAGTACTTC. J is TRBJ2-7 and V is TRBV21-1; the table's D call TRBD1 went unverified against the DNA. TRBV21-1 has pseudogene status. CDR3 length: 19 residues.

This clonotype was seen many times. This chain uses TRBV27 with TRBJ1-5; no firm D call. V lost 1 base and J 0 bases, leaving 4 bases between the germline ends. Germline V gene lookup returns CDR1 MNHEY and CDR2 SMNVEV (reference sequence). The CDR3 consists of 14 residues. CDR3 in amino acids: CASSLWGSNQPQHF. CDR3 DNA sequence: TGTGCCAGCAGTTTATGGGGTAGCAATCAGCCCCAGCATTTT.

The chain combines TRBV28 with TRBJ2-4, with TRBD2 as a possible D gene (5 bases). V was clipped by 3 bases and J by 0 bases, with 9 bases between them. Germline CDR1 MDHEN, CDR2 SYDVKM. The CDR3 contains 15 residues. This CDR3 is CASSFQRIAKNIQYF. CDR3 nucleotide sequence: TGTGCCAGCAGTTTCCAGCGGATAGCCAAAAACATTCAGTACTTC.

This clonotype showed up many times. This chain links TRBV12-3 or TRBV12-4 with TRBJ1-2; possible D gene TRBD1, 6 bases. The CDR3 contains 14 residues. Between the trimmed V and J ends, which lost 5 bases and 4 bases, there was a span of 14 bases. CDR3 protein: CASSTRTAPYGYTF. CDR3 nucleotides: TGTGCCAGCAGTACTCGGACAGCTCCCTATGGCTACACCTTC.

This clonotype was counted ten times or more. This chain uses TRBV7-3 with TRBJ1-1; TRBD1 matches 9 bases. V dropped 4 bases and J dropped 2; count of bases not matched to a gene: 8. Germline-derived CDR1 and CDR2 are SGHTA and FQGTGA. The CDR3 runs to 16 residues. The CDR3, as DNA: TGTGCCAGCAGCTCTGGGGGGACAGGGTATAACACTGAAGCTTTCTTT. Its translation is CASSSGGTGYNTEAFF.

This clonotype was detected ten times or more. The genes are TRBV7-2 and TRBJ2-1; maybe TRBD2 (6 bases). Trimming took 5 bases from V and 8 from J, leaving 13 bases between them. Per the germline V gene, CDR1 is SGHTA and CDR2 is FQGNSA. The CDR3 contains 13 residues. The CDR3 loop is CASSRTTIHEQFF. The CDR3 bases are TGTGCCAGCAGCCGGACTACCATCCATGAGCAGTTCTTC.

This clonotype was detected many times. The chain has TRBV5-1 and TRBJ2-1; tentative D call: TRBD2 (5 bases). Germline V lookup: CDR1 SGHRS, CDR2 YFSETQ. The CDR3 has 13 amino acids. Deletions cut 1 base from V and 10 bases from J, with 12 bases between. DNA for the CDR3: TGCGCCAGCAGCTTGACGCGGGTGAACGAGCAGTTCTTC. Its protein is CASSLTRVNEQFF. Full variable domain (rest looked up from reference TRBV5-1 and TRBJ2-1): KAGVTQTPRYLIKTRGQQVTLSCSPISGHRSVSWYQQTPGQGLQFLFEYFSETQRNKGNFPGRFSGRQFSNSRSEMNVSTLELGDSALYLCASSLTRVNEQFFGPGTRLTVL.

This clonotype was observed many times. V usage is TRBV7-2 and J usage is TRBJ2-3, with TRBD2 matching over 7 bases. Losses at the gene ends were 8 bases for V and 2 bases for J; bases not matched to a gene: 7. The germline V gene has CDR1 SGHTA and CDR2 FQGNSA. The CDR3 totals 14 residues. CDR3 coding DNA: TGTGCCAGCGTGCGGGGGATGGACACAGATACGCAGTATTTT. It encodes CASVRGMDTDTQYF.

J is TRBJ1-1 and V is TRBV5-1; weak D call: TRBD1 (5 bases). There are 16 residues in the CDR3. Germline CDR1 is SGHRS and CDR2 is YFSETQ. Trimming stripped 3 bases from V and 0 bases from J, with 15 bases between. The CDR3 nucleotides are TGCGCCAGCAGCTCGGGAGATGGGGGAATGAACACTGAAGCTTTCTTT. As protein: CASSSGDGGMNTEAFF.

This clonotype occurred many times. The CDR3 DNA follows: TGTGCCAGCAGCTTCTCCACTAGCACAGATACGCAGTATTTT. This translates into CASSFSTSTDTQYF. V is TRBV12-3 or TRBV12-4 and J is TRBJ2-3; D gene unclear. This CDR3 has 14 residues. V was pared by 6 bases and J by 0 bases, with 10 bases between.

This clonotype was detected many times. V gene TRBV5-1 combines with J gene TRBJ2-1; a weak D match, TRBD1 (6 bases). V dropped 8 bases and J dropped 2 bases, with 14 bases sitting between them. CDR1 SGHRS and CDR2 YFSETQ come from the germline V gene. The CDR3 consists of 14 residues. The DNA of the CDR3 is TGCGCCAGTACTCAGGGACAAACCTACAATGAGCAGTTCTTC. It codes for CASTQGQTYNEQFF.

This clonotype was counted at least ten times. This sequence joins TRBV7-2 and TRBJ2-7; D is unresolved. Trimming removed 1 base at V and 4 bases at J, with 5 bases between. The CDR3 consists of 12 residues. Germline V gene sequence: CDR1 SGHTA, CDR2 FQGNSA. This CDR3 reads CASSLGSYEQYF. DNA of the CDR3: TGTGCCAGCAGCTTAGGCTCTTACGAGCAGTACTTC.

This clonotype came up once. The J gene is TRBJ1-3, the V gene TRBV28; weak D call: TRBD1 (5 bases). This CDR3 contains 16 residues. With 4 bases removed from V and 0 bases from J, the gap between germline ends came to 13 bases. Germline values: CDR1 MDHEN, CDR2 SYDVKM. The CDR3 protein is CASSSPDTYSGNTIYF. As DNA, the CDR3 is TGTGCCAGCAGTTCACCGGACACATACTCTGGAAACACCATATATTTT.

This clonotype occurred many times. The chain carries TRBV20-1 and TRBJ2-5, with TRBD1 matching over 11 bases. V lost 0 bases, J lost 5 bases, and 5 bases stayed unmatched. The CDR3 loop spans 15 amino acids. Germline V CDR1 and CDR2: DFQATT, SNEGSKA (reference sequence). The CDR3, as DNA: TGCAGTGCTAGAGAGGGACAGGGGGGATTTGAGACCCAGTACTTC. This sequence encodes CSAREGQGGFETQYF.

This clonotype showed up just a few times. J is TRBJ2-7 and V is TRBV28; D uncertain. V lost 2 bases, J lost 0 bases, and 5 bases lay in between. The CDR3 spans 13 residues. Germline CDR1 is MDHEN and CDR2 is SYDVKM. CDR3 bases: TGTGCCAGCAGTTTACCCGTCTCCTACGAGCAGTACTTC. The encoded protein is CASSLPVSYEQYF.

With regard to this clonotype: A much bigger clone sits one base away, suggesting this may be a read error. The chain carries TRBV25-1 and TRBJ2-3, with D perhaps matching TRBD2 (5 bases). Germline V gene data show CDR1 as MGHDK and CDR2 as SYGVNS. V lost 3 bases and J 1 base, leaving 14 bases between the germline ends. The CDR3 extends over 16 amino acids. The chain's CDR3 is CASSEYTGTRTDTQYF. Here the CDR3 DNA reads TGTGCCAGCAGTGAGTACACGGGAACGCGCACAGATACGCAGTATTTT.

This clonotype was seen at least ten times. V and J are TRBV9 and TRBJ2-2; D ambiguous. Trimming stripped 4 bases from V and 8 bases from J, with 18 bases between. CDR1 is SGDLS, CDR2 YYNGEE, per germline. CDR3 length: 15 amino acids. This chain's CDR3 is CASSPREVGFGELFF. In DNA form, the CDR3 reads TGTGCCAGCAGCCCTCGTGAAGTGGGTTTTGGGGAGCTGTTTTTT.